What follows describes a single T cell receptor (beta chain). This clone was observed a handful of times. The clone's antigen remains unknown. No base qualities exist here, and no much larger clone lies one base off it. The library relied on the immunoSEQ multiplex PCR assay. For most patients, genomic DNA was subjected to high-throughput TCR-beta CDR3 sequencing by Adaptive Biotechnologies. As for the original processing: TCR sequencing data for 18 patients were retrieved from Adaptive's ImmunoSEQ software; three other patients were processed with MiXCR and VDJtools. CDR3 nucleotide sequences shared by donor and recipient were removed because the origin of these sequences could not be assigned. To count as alloreactive, a clone needed at least 2-fold expansion over unstimulated cells and a minimum CFSE-low frequency of 0.002% (template counts) or 0.001% (read counts). Clones detected in sequenced pre-transplant spleen, lymph node, or MLR CFSE-low populations of the donor or recipient were defined as mappable. Cumulative frequency of alloreactive clones was calculated as a percentage of all sequences weighted by copy number. TCRdb took over this immuneACCESS table, retaining in-frame rearrangements with V and J assigned. Such tables are incomplete; in checked studies, under half of the missing clones stem from an unresolved V gene, and the remainder is unexplained. The V and J calls and clone size are taken from that table; D and trimming were inferred from the DNA. The sample yields 7,000 to 8,500 clones; under 70% were counted once. Of the sample, approximately 5.1% falls within the top ten clones.

The CDR3 spans 13 residues, from the cysteine through the phenylalanine. Only CDR3 DNA remains: 39 bases, in frame from the first base. CDR1 and CDR2 are drawn from the germline V gene: SGHRS, YFSETQ. V loses 2 bases, J loses 4 bases, and the germline ends lie 9 bases apart. This entry is derived from a study of graft-versus-host responses after intestinal transplantation (dated by TCRdb to the early 2020s). Looking at the study overall: The transplants that recipients received were multivisceral, liver-intestinal, or isolated intestinal. Every recipient was given anti-thymocyte globulin induction, followed by around three years of maintenance tacrolimus and steroids. Graft-versus-host and host-versus-graft alloreactive T cell clones were tracked in the graft, circulation and bone marrow after intestinal transplantation using bulk TCR-beta CDR3 sequencing. Alloreactive clones were identified by sequencing pre-transplant mixed lymphocyte reaction products and comparing these products with unstimulated pre-transplant donor and recipient T cells. The cohort enrolled 24 intestinal transplant recipients, one of whom was a retransplant, and a few patients without pretransplant specimens were excluded. Donor T cell macrochimerism was defined as a peak of at least 4% donor T cells among recipient peripheral blood mononuclear cells. Rather than being sequenced by the commercial service, samples from a few later patients were sequenced in-house on an Illumina MiSeq and processed with MiXCR. Broader findings and caveats from the paper: GvH clones were detected in recipient bone marrow, and some appeared earlier in ileal mucosa or blood, consistent with an intestinal mucosal origin. Early after transplant, peak levels of circulating GvH clones were associated with declines in HvG clones. Conclusions were limited by the relatively low number and heterogeneity of intestinal transplant patients. In the allografts of patients with donor T cell macrochimerism, GvH to HvG T cell clonal ratios were high.

Intraepithelial and lamina propria lymphocytes were isolated from graft specimens using dithiothreitol, EDTA incubations and collagenase D digestion. Serial intestinal graft biopsy specimens collected up to 600 days after transplant underwent bulk TCR-beta sequencing. Sequencing used ileum tissue, obtained more than 50 days after transplant. The rearranged chain carries TRBV5-1 and TRBJ1-2; too little of a D gene remains to name it. The TCR comes from a human patient who received an intestinal transplant, so some T cells may come from the graft donor. The DNA sequence follows: TGCGCCAGCAGCTTAGGTGGGAGCTATGGCTACACCTTC. Its protein product is CASSLGGSYGYTF.